This TCR beta chain emerged from a study of cytomegalovirus exposure and HLA in healthy donors. Concerning this clone itself: The target antigen is unknown.

Study-level results: A subsequent analysis found that TCR clusters from the first cohort also tended to co-occur in the 90 to 150 validation repertoires, with under 95% of cluster scores above 0.

Sequencing was performed with immunoSEQ multiplex PCR; in TCRdb, only in-frame clones are kept and a portion is missing. In the table there are a few hundred thousand clones, 80% to 90% of which are singletons. Germline lookup yields CDR1 SGHNT and CDR2 YENEEA. The trim removed 2 bases at V and 4 bases at J, leaving 5 bases unmatched. This CDR3 comprises 16 residues. The V call is TRBV11-3, the J call TRBJ2-5, with TRBD2 identical over 12 bases. The clonotype was recovered from a woman between 18 and 29 years old in good health and CMV-seronegative. Sequenced input: PBMCs. CDR3 residues: CASSLPTSGRSETQYF. In nucleotides, the CDR3 is TGTGCCAGCAGCTTACCGACTAGCGGGAGATCAGAGACCCAGTACTTC.